In this sample, the clone carrying this T cell receptor (beta chain) turned up once. It was cDNA, reverse transcribed from extracted RNA, that served as the sequencing template. Sequencing was performed with immunoSEQ multiplex PCR; in TCRdb, only in-frame clones are kept and a portion is missing. Here the sample spans under 250,000 clones, around 62% being singletons. This CDR3 is 13 amino acids long. V lost 1 base, J lost 2 bases, and 9 bases lay in between. Germline assignment: CDR1 SQVTM and CDR2 ANQGSEA. The sample originates from a study of CD8+ T cells in alopecia areata. Study details: Patients in the study were on tofacitinib for 6 to 18 months, then off it for 6 months.

The material was CD4+ T cells sorted from blood, obtained at week 0. The sequence was collected from a human donor with alopecia areata. This rearrangement joins TRBV29-1 to TRBJ2-7; D ambiguous. Here the CDR3 DNA reads TGCAGCGTTGAAGGGGAAAAACCCTACGAGCAGTACTTC. This codes for CSVEGEKPYEQYF.